This note documents a single TCR beta chain sequence. The sample originates from a study of cytomegalovirus exposure and HLA in healthy donors. The V and J ends lost 4 bases and 4 bases respectively, with 23 bases between them. CDR3 length: 17 residues. Germline CDR1 reads SEHNR; CDR2 reads FQNEAQ (reference sequence). This table comes from immunoSEQ multiplex PCR, and its TCRdb copy is limited to in-frame clones, with some not included. The sample includes around 140,000 clones, about 94% seen only once; the top ten take 1.5% to 2%. The chain combines TRBV7-9 with TRBJ2-7, with D possibly TRBD2 on 8 matching bases. This receptor was identified in a young man in good health and CMV-seropositive. Sequencing was performed on PBMCs. CDR3 nucleotide sequence: TGTGCCAGCAGCTCAGGACTAGCAAGGGGGCGAGGATACGAGCAGTACTTC. Protein product: CASSSGLARGRGYEQYF.